This T cell receptor beta chain was profiled in a study of PD-L1 blockade in urothelial cancer. In the study overall: Male patients with bladder-origin urothelial cancer numbered about 90% of the 29. Among blood samples, the median T cell count was some 140,000. Whole-study results and caveats: It was durable-benefit patients whose tumor-associated blood clones expanded more at 3 weeks.

The sample's time point: peripheral blood 6 weeks after treatment start. The CDR3 is 15 residues long. Germline V gene lookup returns CDR1 SEHNR and CDR2 FQNEAQ (reference sequence). Deletions cut 5 bases from V and 0 bases from J, with 12 bases between. This clone appeared a single time. No antigen is known for it. Measured with immunoSEQ multiplex PCR; TCRdb has only the in-frame clones, and not every one. The sample shows around 93,000 clones, around four fifths of them seen only once. Sample: PBMCs, taken around atezolizumab (anti-PD-L1) treatment. This chain uses TRBV7-9 with TRBJ2-3; a possible D gene is TRBD1 (7 bases). The sequence was obtained from a man between 65 and 85 years old with urothelial cancer. CDR3 DNA sequence: TGTGCCAGCAGCCAGGGGGACTTTAGCACAGATACGCAGTATTTT. Translated: CASSQGDFSTDTQYF.